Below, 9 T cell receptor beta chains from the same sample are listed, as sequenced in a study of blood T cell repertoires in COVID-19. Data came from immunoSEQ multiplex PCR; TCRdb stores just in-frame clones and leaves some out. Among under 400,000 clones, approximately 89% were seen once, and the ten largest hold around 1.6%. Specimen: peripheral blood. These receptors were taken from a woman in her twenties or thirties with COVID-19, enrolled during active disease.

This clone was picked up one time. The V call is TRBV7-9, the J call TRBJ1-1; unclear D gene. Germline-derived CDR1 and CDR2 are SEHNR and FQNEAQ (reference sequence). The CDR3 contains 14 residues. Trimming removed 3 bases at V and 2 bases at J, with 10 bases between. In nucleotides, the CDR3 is TGTGCCAGCAGCTTGGGTGCGGAAAACACTGAAGCTTTCTTT. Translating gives CASSLGAENTEAFF.

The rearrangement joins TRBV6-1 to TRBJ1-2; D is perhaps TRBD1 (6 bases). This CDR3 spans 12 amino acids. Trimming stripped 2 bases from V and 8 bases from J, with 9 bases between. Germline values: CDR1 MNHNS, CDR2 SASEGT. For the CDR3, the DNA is TGTGCCAGCAGTGAAACAGGGAGAGGCTACACCTTC. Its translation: CASSETGRGYTF.

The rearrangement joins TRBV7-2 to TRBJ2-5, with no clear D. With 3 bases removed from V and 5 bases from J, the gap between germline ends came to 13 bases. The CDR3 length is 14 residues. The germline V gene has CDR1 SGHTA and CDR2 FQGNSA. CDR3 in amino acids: CASSLPPYIETQYF. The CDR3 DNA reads TGTGCCAGCAGCTTGCCACCCTATATCGAGACCCAGTACTTC.

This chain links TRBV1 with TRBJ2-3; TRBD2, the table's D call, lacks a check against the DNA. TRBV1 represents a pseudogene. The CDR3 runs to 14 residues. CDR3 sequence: CTSSQDRGGDTQYF. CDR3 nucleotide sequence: TGCACCAGCAGCCAAGATCGAGGCGGAGATACGCAGTATTTT.

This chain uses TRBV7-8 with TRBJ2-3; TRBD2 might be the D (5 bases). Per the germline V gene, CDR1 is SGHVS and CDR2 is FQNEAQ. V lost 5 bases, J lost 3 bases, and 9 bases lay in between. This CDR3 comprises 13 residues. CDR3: CASSDPGTDTQYF. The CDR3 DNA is TGTGCCAGCAGCGACCCGGGGACAGATACGCAGTATTTT.

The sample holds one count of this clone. CDR3 sequence: CASSLGASGGVQGTQYF. Written as DNA, the CDR3 is TGTGCCAGCAGCTTGGGGGCTAGCGGGGGCGTCCAGGGTACGCAGTATTTT. The V call is TRBV5-8, the J call TRBJ2-3, with TRBD2 matching over 10 bases. Germline V gene sequence: CDR1 SGHTS, CDR2 YDEGEE. The CDR3 sequence is 17 residues long. With 0 bases clipped from V and 8 bases from J, the junction kept 12 bases outside the gene matches.

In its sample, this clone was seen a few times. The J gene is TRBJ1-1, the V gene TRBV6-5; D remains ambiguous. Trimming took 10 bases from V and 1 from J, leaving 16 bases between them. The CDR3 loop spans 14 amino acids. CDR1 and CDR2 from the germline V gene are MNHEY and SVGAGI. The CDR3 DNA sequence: TGTGCCACCTTCCCAGTAGGAGCGAACACTGAAGCTTTCTTT. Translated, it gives CATFPVGANTEAFF.

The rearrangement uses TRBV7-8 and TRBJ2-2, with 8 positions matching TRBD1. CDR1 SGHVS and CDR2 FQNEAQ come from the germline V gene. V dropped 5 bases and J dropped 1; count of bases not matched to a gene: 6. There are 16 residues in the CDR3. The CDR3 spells CASSPLGTGNTGELFF. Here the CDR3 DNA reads TGTGCCAGCAGCCCCCTGGGGACAGGGAACACCGGGGAGCTGTTTTTT.

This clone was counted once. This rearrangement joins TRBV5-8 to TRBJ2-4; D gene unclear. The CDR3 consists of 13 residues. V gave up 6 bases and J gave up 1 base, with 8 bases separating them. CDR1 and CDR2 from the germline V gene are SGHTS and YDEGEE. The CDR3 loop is CASKSRAKNIQYF. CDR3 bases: TGTGCCAGCAAGAGCAGGGCCAAAAACATTCAGTACTTC.